This is a list of T cell receptor beta chains from one sample in a study of OX40 agonist ivuxolimab in advanced cancers. The repertoire was sequenced with immunoSEQ multiplex PCR; TCRdb's copy has only in-frame clones and lacks some. The sample has around 69,000 clones, 85% to 90% seen once; the top ten hold under 3%. Sequences were derived from CD4+ or CD8+ T cells sorted from blood, sampled in a trial of the OX40 agonist ivuxolimab. Receptors originate from an adult with an advanced solid tumor such as melanoma, head and neck, liver or kidney cancer. CDR3s include the opening cysteine and the closing phenylalanine or tryptophan. D genes are given only for firm matches. Clone size is stated in some rows and not others, as once, few, many or a class when expanded.

D gene	V gene	clone size	J gene	CDR3 protein	CDR3 DNA
TRBD2	TRBV5-1	.	TRBJ2-1	CASSGGGGAYNEQFF	TGCGCCAGCAGCGGGGGCGGGGGGGCCTACAATGAGCAGTTCTTC
.	TRBV19	.	TRBJ1-5	CASTLYLGSNQPQHF	TGTGCCAGTACGCTCTACCTCGGGAGCAATCAGCCCCAGCATTTT
.	TRBV6-1	.	TRBJ1-5	CASRGPGQPQHF	TGTGCCAGCAGGGGGCCGGGTCAGCCCCAGCATTTT
.	TRBV6-5	.	TRBJ2-1	CASMGIHYNEQFF	TGTGCCAGCATGGGCATCCACTACAATGAGCAGTTCTTC
.	TRBV27	.	TRBJ2-3	CASSPGTSVDTQYF	TGTGCCAGCAGTCCAGGGACGTCAGTCGATACGCAGTATTTT
.	TRBV29-1	.	TRBJ1-4	CSVETGINEKLFF	TGCAGCGTTGAAACAGGGATAAATGAAAAACTGTTTTTT
.	TRBV5-1	.	TRBJ2-1	CASSLMGDNEQFF	TGCGCCAGCAGCTTGATGGGAGACAATGAGCAGTTCTTC
TRBD1	TRBV2	.	TRBJ1-3	CASSGAGGVDGNTIYF	TGTGCCAGCAGTGGAGCAGGGGGAGTGGATGGAAACACCATATATTTT
TRBD1	TRBV27	.	TRBJ2-5	CASSLYVGQGEETQYF	TGTGCCAGCAGTTTATACGTCGGACAGGGAGAAGAGACCCAGTACTTC
.	TRBV6-6	.	TRBJ2-5	CASSYSSTQETQYF	TGTGCCAGCAGTTACTCTTCGACTCAAGAGACCCAGTACTTC
.	TRBV5-6	.	TRBJ2-2	CASSLDKGTDTGELFF	TGTGCCAGCAGCTTGGATAAAGGGACGGACACCGGGGAGCTGTTTTTT
TRBD1	TRBV11-2	.	TRBJ1-1	CASSHRGRGAEAFF	TGTGCCAGCAGCCACAGGGGCCGGGGCGCTGAAGCTTTCTTT
.	TRBV11-2	.	TRBJ1-2	CASSLATNRANNFNYGYTF	TGTGCCAGCAGCTTAGCAACCAACAGGGCTAATAACTTCAACTATGGCTACACCTTC
.	TRBV7-9	.	TRBJ2-6	CASSWDLQSLAGANVLTF	TGTGCCAGCAGCTGGGATCTTCAATCTCTCGCCGGGGCCAACGTCCTGACTTTC
TRBD1	TRBV5-4	.	TRBJ2-3	CALRTGLVEDTQYF	TGTGCCTTAAGGACAGGCCTCGTCGAGGATACGCAGTATTTT
TRBD2	TRBV7-3	.	TRBJ2-1	CASSLTSGGLQFF	TGTGCCAGCAGCCTGACTAGCGGGGGTCTTCAGTTCTTC
.	TRBV7-2	.	TRBJ2-7	CASSPAHGASYEQYF	TGTGCCAGCAGCCCAGCCCATGGAGCCTCCTACGAGCAGTACTTC
.	TRBV5-6	.	TRBJ1-2	CASSLTVANYGYTF	TGTGCCAGCAGCTTGACGGTTGCGAACTATGGCTACACCTTC
.	TRBV7-7	.	TRBJ2-5	CASSFNWDAETQYF	TGTGCCAGCAGCTTCAATTGGGACGCAGAGACCCAGTACTTC
TRBD1	TRBV9	once	TRBJ2-2	CASSVTGGNTGELFF	TGTGCCAGCAGCGTAACAGGGGGGAACACCGGGGAGCTGTTTTTT
.	TRBV5-1	once	TRBJ1-3	CASSPATSGNTIYF	TGCGCCAGCAGCCCCGCTACCTCTGGAAACACCATATATTTT
TRBD1	TRBV19	.	TRBJ2-5	CASSISSRTGETQYF	TGTGCCAGTAGTATCTCATCCCGGACAGGGGAGACCCAGTACTTC
.	TRBV7-2	few	TRBJ1-1	CASSLDQNTEAFF	TGTGCCAGCAGCTTAGACCAGAACACTGAAGCTTTCTTT
.	TRBV4-3	.	TRBJ1-2	CASSQELDYGYTF	TGCGCCAGCAGCCAAGAACTAGATTATGGCTACACCTTC
.	TRBV6-5	.	TRBJ2-2	CASSYGAGANTGELFF	TGTGCCAGCAGTTACGGGGCAGGCGCGAACACCGGGGAGCTGTTTTTT
.	TRBV14	.	TRBJ2-2	CASSQTPLTGKLFF	TGTGCCAGCAGCCAAACACCTCTCACCGGGAAGCTGTTTTTT
TRBD2	TRBV4-3	once	TRBJ2-7	CASSQVGAAGGEHEQYF	TGCGCCAGCAGCCAAGTCGGTGCAGCGGGGGGTGAACACGAGCAGTACTTC
TRBD1	TRBV4-3	.	TRBJ1-3	CASSRSTGGTTGNTIYF	TGCGCCAGCAGCCGATCGACAGGGGGCACGACCGGAAACACCATATATTTT
.	TRBV7-2	.	TRBJ2-5	CASSLETLAGRQETQYF	TGTGCCAGCAGCTTAGAGACTTTGGCGGGGCGTCAAGAGACCCAGTACTTC
.	TRBV10-3	.	TRBJ2-5	CAISEGRNQETQYF	TGTGCCATCAGTGAGGGTAGGAACCAAGAGACCCAGTACTTC
.	TRBV28	.	TRBJ2-4	CASTGLAKNIQYF	TGTGCCAGCACGGGACTAGCCAAAAACATTCAGTACTTC
TRBD1	TRBV6-6	.	TRBJ1-2	CASSYSGDRVVSTF	TGTGCCAGCAGTTACAGTGGGGACAGGGTTGTTAGCACCTTC
.	TRBV9	.	TRBJ2-1	CASSPYLVGGGPWGYNEQFF	TGTGCCAGCAGCCCTTATCTCGTAGGGGGAGGGCCCTGGGGATACAATGAGCAGTTCTTC
.	TRBV28	once	TRBJ1-4	CASSLWGENEKLFF	TGTGCCAGCAGTTTGTGGGGGGAGAATGAAAAACTGTTTTTT
TRBD1	TRBV27	.	TRBJ2-1	CASSLVDRGLVRQFF	TGTGCCAGCAGTTTAGTTGACAGGGGCCTAGTGAGGCAGTTCTTC
TRBD1	TRBV27	.	TRBJ1-4	CASSLHPGTGALVATNEKLFF	TGTGCCAGCAGTTTACACCCCGGGACAGGGGCGCTGGTCGCAACTAATGAAAAACTGTTTTTT
TRBD1	TRBV11-3	.	TRBJ1-6	CASSRQGNNSPLHF	TGTGCCAGCAGCCGACAGGGAAATAATTCACCCCTCCACTTT
.	TRBV10-1	.	TRBJ1-6	CASTWEGGDSPLHF	TGCGCCAGCACATGGGAGGGCGGGGATTCACCCCTCCACTTT
TRBD1	TRBV5-1	.	TRBJ2-5	CASSIGTGTGETQYF	TGCGCCAGCAGCATCGGGACAGGGACAGGAGAGACCCAGTACTTC
TRBD1	TRBV15	.	TRBJ1-1	CATSRGVDRGRPNTEAFF	TGTGCCACCAGCAGAGGGGTCGACAGGGGCCGGCCAAACACTGAAGCTTTCTTT
.	TRBV29-1	.	TRBJ1-2	CSARTAAGYTF	TGCAGCGCTCGGACAGCGGCTGGCTACACCTTC
.	TRBV4-2	.	TRBJ2-2	CASSQEKADGELFF	TGTGCCAGCAGCCAAGAGAAGGCCGACGGGGAGCTGTTTTTT
.	TRBV19	.	TRBJ2-5	CASSPNDAFGTATQYF	TGTGCCAGTAGTCCTAACGATGCGTTTGGGACGGCGACCCAGTACTTC
.	TRBV7-2	.	TRBJ1-1	CASSVGRRYTEAFF	TGTGCCAGCAGCGTGGGACGGAGATACACTGAAGCTTTCTTT